This entry lists 19 T cell receptor beta chains sequenced from one sample in a study of blood T cell repertoires in COVID-19. Assay: immunoSEQ multiplex PCR; the TCRdb copy retains only in-frame clones and omits some. The repertoire holds about 100,000 clones, about 86% seen once, with approximately 2.6% in the top ten. The sample comprised PBMCs or T cells enriched from blood (not recorded which). Source of these receptors: a woman between 50 and 59 years old who had recovered from COVID-19.

The rearrangement uses TRBV10-1 and TRBJ2-3, with D possibly matching TRBD1 (6 bases). With 3 bases removed from V and 11 bases from J, the gap between germline ends came to 12 bases. The CDR3 is made up of 12 amino acids. The germline CDR1 and CDR2 sequences are WNHNN and SYGVQD (reference sequence). CDR3 sequence (DNA): TGCGCCAGCAGTGAAGTCAGGGGTAAGCAGTATTTT. Encoded protein: CASSEVRGKQYF.

V usage is TRBV6-5 and J usage is TRBJ2-7; D is uncertain. The CDR3 length is 10 residues. Germline V CDR1 and CDR2: MNHEY, SVGAGI. With 6 bases removed from V and 3 bases from J, the gap between germline ends came to 3 bases. The CDR3 loop reads CASSHYEQYF. Written as DNA, the CDR3 is TGTGCCAGCAGCCACTACGAGCAGTACTTC.

The genes are TRBV5-1 and TRBJ1-4; 9 nucleotides line up with TRBD1. The V and J ends lost 1 base and 5 bases, in that order; junction bases with no gene match: 6. The germline V gene encodes CDR1 SGHRS and CDR2 YFSETQ. The CDR3 sequence is 16 residues long. The CDR3 DNA is TGCGCCAGCAGCTTGAGTACCGGGACAGGGAATGAAAAACTGTTTTTT. Amino acid sequence: CASSLSTGTGNEKLFF.

The rearrangement uses TRBV7-2 and TRBJ2-5; maybe TRBD2 (6 bases). Trimming shortened V by 2 bases and J by 1 base, and 8 bases separated the two germline ends. The CDR3 runs to 14 residues. Germline V CDR1 and CDR2: SGHTA, FQGNSA. The CDR3 region is CASSLRRVQETQYF. In nucleotides, the CDR3 is TGTGCCAGCAGCTTACGGAGGGTCCAAGAGACCCAGTACTTC.

The rearrangement uses TRBV24-1 and TRBJ2-3, with 11 bases matching TRBD2. The CDR3 consists of 16 residues. CDR1 is KGHDR, CDR2 SFDVKD, per germline. V shed 3 bases and J 2 bases; nucleotides not matched to a gene: 3. The CDR3 DNA follows: TGTGCCACCAGTGATCCACTAGCGGGAGTCACAGATACGCAGTATTTT. It yields the protein CATSDPLAGVTDTQYF.

The gene calls are TRBV6-5 and TRBJ2-7; 10 bases agree with TRBD1. The V gene's germline CDR1 is MNHEY and CDR2 SVGAGI. V lost 6 bases, J lost 2 bases, and 4 bases stayed unmatched. The CDR3 extends over 14 amino acids. CDR3 nucleotide sequence: TGTGCCAGCAGCAGAGGACAGGGGGCCTACGAGCAGTACTTC. Its protein is CASSRGQGAYEQYF.

CDR3 in amino acids: CASSFVSGGITEAFF. The CDR3 DNA is TGTGCCAGCAGTTTTGTTTCAGGGGGCATAACTGAAGCTTTCTTT. The chain recombines TRBV7-8 with TRBJ1-1; 8 bases agree with TRBD1. V lost 6 bases to trimming and J lost 5 bases; unmatched junction nucleotides: 11. Germline loops: CDR1 SGHVS, CDR2 FQNEAQ. There are 15 residues in the CDR3.

The rearrangement joins TRBV19 to TRBJ2-2, with D perhaps matching TRBD1 (6 bases). The CDR3 runs 15 residues. Per germline, CDR1 LNHDA and CDR2 SQIVND (reference sequence). V was shortened by 4 bases and J by 8 bases, with 17 bases between the two germline ends. CDR3 in amino acids: CASSTWDTGWGELFF. As DNA, the CDR3 is TGTGCCAGTAGTACATGGGACACCGGTTGGGGGGAGCTGTTTTTT.

The V call is TRBV10-3, the J call TRBJ1-2; D is uncertain. V lost 4 bases to trimming and J lost 8 bases, with 14 bases between them. This CDR3 contains 13 residues. In germline, CDR1 is ENHRY, CDR2 SYGVKD. The CDR3 DNA reads as TGTGCCATCAGTGCAGCACCCGAGGAGGGCTACACCTTC. It specifies CAISAAPEEGYTF.

The chain has TRBV24-1 and TRBJ2-3, with a weak D call TRBD2 (6 bases). V was trimmed by 9 bases and J by 4 bases, leaving 13 bases between them. The germline gives CDR1 KGHDR, CDR2 SFDVKD. CDR3 size: 13 residues. As DNA, the CDR3 is TGTGCCACCGCGGAAGGAGGGGCAGATACGCAGTATTTT. This gives the protein CATAEGGADTQYF.

The CDR3 nucleotides are TGTGCCACCAGTGATTTGGGTAGCGGGGCGAACACCGGGGAGCTGTTTTTT. Translating gives CATSDLGSGANTGELFF. V usage is TRBV24-1 and J usage is TRBJ2-2, with 8 bases matching TRBD2. The CDR3 contains 17 residues. The trim removed 0 bases at V and 0 bases at J, leaving 2 bases unmatched. CDR1 KGHDR and CDR2 SFDVKD come from the germline V gene.

The rearrangement links TRBV27 to TRBJ2-2; TRBD1 agrees at 7 bases. J was trimmed by 5 bases and V by 5 bases; bases with no gene match: 11. This CDR3 region has 16 residues. Germline CDR1 and CDR2: MNHEY and SMNVEV (reference sequence). CDR3 DNA: TGTGCCAGCAGTCTACAGACAGGGAAAGCGACCGGGGAGCTGTTTTTT. The encoded protein is CASSLQTGKATGELFF.

This clone appeared a single time. The V gene is TRBV28, the J gene TRBJ1-1, with D possibly matching TRBD1 (5 bases). The CDR3 is 16 amino acids. From germline, CDR1 is MDHEN and CDR2 SYDVKM. Trimming cost V 8 bases and J 0 bases, with 19 bases left between them. The CDR3 DNA sequence: TGTGCCAGCCGGGCGTGGGGCATCCAAATGAACACTGAAGCTTTCTTT. This codes for CASRAWGIQMNTEAFF.

This chain uses TRBV6-5 with TRBJ2-7, with a possible D match to TRBD2 (8 bases). This CDR3 spans 14 amino acids. The germline V gene encodes CDR1 MNHEY and CDR2 SVGAGI. V gave up 6 bases and J gave up 6 bases, with 18 bases separating them. CDR3 protein: CASRKTGGGGEQYF. CDR3 DNA sequence: TGTGCCAGCAGGAAGACGGGAGGGGGCGGCGAGCAGTACTTC.

The V call is TRBV12-5, the J call TRBJ1-1; 7 nucleotides align to TRBD1. V lost 5 bases, J lost 7 bases, and 13 bases stayed unmatched. The germline V gene has CDR1 LGHNT and CDR2 FRNRAP. The CDR3 has 15 residues. The CDR3 DNA follows: TGTGCTAGTGGTGCCGACAGGGTTGGGGGCTTTGAAGCTTTCTTT. It encodes CASGADRVGGFEAFF.

The V and J genes are TRBV27 and TRBJ2-3; D possibly corresponds to TRBD1 (5 bases). CDR1 is MNHEY, CDR2 SMNVEV, per germline (reference sequence). The ends were cut back, 4 bases at V and 4 bases at J, with 18 bases in the middle. The CDR3 sequence is 16 residues long. The DNA of the CDR3 is TGTGCCAGCAGTTCTCCCTCCCGTCTGGGGCCAGATACGCAGTATTTT. This gives the protein CASSSPSRLGPDTQYF.

V is TRBV30 and J is TRBJ1-3; D unresolved. This CDR3 is 12 amino acids long. Germline V gives CDR1 GTSNPN, CDR2 SVGIG (reference sequence). With 6 bases removed from V and 0 bases from J, the gap between germline ends came to 6 bases. CDR3 residues: CACTPSGNTIYF. The DNA of the CDR3 is TGTGCCTGTACACCCTCTGGAAACACCATATATTTT.

The chain joins TRBV28 to TRBJ1-4, with 8 bases identical to TRBD1. The CDR3 has 16 amino acids. V shed 4 bases, J shed 4 bases, and the junction held 8 bases outside the gene matches. From germline, CDR1 is MDHEN and CDR2 SYDVKM. The CDR3 loop is CASSSPGTGINEKLFF. The CDR3 DNA reads as TGTGCCAGCAGTTCCCCGGGGACAGGAATTAATGAAAAACTGTTTTTT.

The chain links TRBV3-1 (or the pseudogene TRBV3-2) to TRBJ2-7; 12 nucleotides line up with TRBD2. The CDR3 runs 16 residues. Germline CDR1 is LGHDT and CDR2 is YNNKEL (reference sequence). J lost 0 bases, V lost 1 base, and 1 base had no gene match. The CDR3 nucleotides read TGTGCCAGCAGCCAAGGACTAGCGGGAGTCTCCTACGAGCAGTACTTC. Its protein is CASSQGLAGVSYEQYF.